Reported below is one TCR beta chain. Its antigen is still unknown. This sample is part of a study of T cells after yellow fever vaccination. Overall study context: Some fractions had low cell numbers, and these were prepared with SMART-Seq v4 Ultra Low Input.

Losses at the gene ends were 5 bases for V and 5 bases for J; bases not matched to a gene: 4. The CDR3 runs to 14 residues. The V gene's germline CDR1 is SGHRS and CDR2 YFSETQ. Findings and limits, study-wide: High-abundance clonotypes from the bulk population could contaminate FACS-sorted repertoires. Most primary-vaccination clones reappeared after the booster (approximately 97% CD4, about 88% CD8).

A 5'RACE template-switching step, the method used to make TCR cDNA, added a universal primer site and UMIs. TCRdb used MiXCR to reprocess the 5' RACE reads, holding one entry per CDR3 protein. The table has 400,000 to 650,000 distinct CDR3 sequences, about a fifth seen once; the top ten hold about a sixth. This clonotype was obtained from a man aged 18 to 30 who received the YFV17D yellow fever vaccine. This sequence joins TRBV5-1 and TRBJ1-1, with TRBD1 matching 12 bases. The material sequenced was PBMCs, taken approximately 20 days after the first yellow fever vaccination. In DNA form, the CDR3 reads TGCGCCAGCAGGGGACAGGGGGCCAGGACTGAAGCTTTCTTT. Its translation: CASRGQGARTEAFF.